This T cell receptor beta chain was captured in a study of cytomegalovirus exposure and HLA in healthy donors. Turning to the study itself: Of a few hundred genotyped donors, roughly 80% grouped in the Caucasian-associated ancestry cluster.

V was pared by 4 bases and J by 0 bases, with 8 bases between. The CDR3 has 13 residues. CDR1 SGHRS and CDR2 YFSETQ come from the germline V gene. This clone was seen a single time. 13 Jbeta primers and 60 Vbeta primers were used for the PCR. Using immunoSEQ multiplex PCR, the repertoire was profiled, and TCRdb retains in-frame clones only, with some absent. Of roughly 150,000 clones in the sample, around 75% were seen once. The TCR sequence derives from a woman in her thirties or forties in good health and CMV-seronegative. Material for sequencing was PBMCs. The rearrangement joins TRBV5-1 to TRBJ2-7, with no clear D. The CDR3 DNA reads TGCGCCAGCAGCCCGACACTCTCCTACGAGCAGTACTTC. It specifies CASSPTLSYEQYF.